This is a list of T cell receptor beta chains from one sample in a study of T cell clones after liver transplantation. The table came from immunoSEQ multiplex PCR; TCRdb's copy has only in-frame clones and leaves some out. This table holds some 9,200 clones, around 72% found once. Specimen: CD8+ T cells from blood, collected at the approximately 15-month timepoint. These TCRs come from a human patient who received a liver transplant. The graft donor may have given rise to some T cells. CDR3s include the opening cysteine and the closing phenylalanine or tryptophan. A D gene is named only where the DNA matches it firmly. Part of the rows lack a size; the others show once, few, many or a class for expanded clones.

TRBV27	.	TRBD2	TRBJ2-3	CASSHYTSGGTDTQYF	TGTGCCAGCAGCCACTACACTAGCGGGGGCACAGATACGCAGTATTTT
TRBV2	.	.	TRBJ1-6	CASSEAGTGGNSPLHF	TGTGCCAGCAGTGAAGCAGGAACAGGAGGGAATTCACCCCTCCACTTT
TRBV19	medium-sized	.	TRBJ1-2	CASSKSDRLTNYGYTF	TGTGCCAGTAGTAAGAGTGACAGGCTAACTAACTATGGCTACACCTTC
TRBV6-6	few	.	TRBJ2-3	CASSYPPQDTQYF	TGTGCCAGCAGTTACCCTCCTCAGGATACGCAGTATTTT
TRBV4-1	once	TRBD2	TRBJ2-1	CASSQGLAGLYYNEQFF	TGCGCCAGCAGCCAAGGACTAGCGGGGTTATACTACAATGAGCAGTTCTTC
TRBV2	.	.	TRBJ1-1	CASSVDSTEAFF	TGTGCCAGCAGTGTCGACAGCACTGAAGCTTTCTTT
TRBV9	.	.	TRBJ2-5	CASSLGGRQETQYF	TGTGCCAGCAGCTTGGGGGGCCGCCAAGAGACCCAGTACTTC
TRBV10-2	.	.	TRBJ1-5	CASSFTAEGGNQPQHF	TGCGCCAGCAGTTTTACAGCGGAAGGGGGCAATCAGCCCCAGCATTTT
TRBV19	.	.	TRBJ2-1	CASSIGPGGSSYNEQFF	TGTGCCAGTAGTATAGGACCGGGCGGAAGCTCCTACAATGAGCAGTTCTTC
TRBV29-1	few	.	TRBJ2-2	CSAQTGLNTGELFF	TGCAGCGCCCAGACAGGCTTGAACACCGGGGAGCTGTTTTTT
TRBV11-2	once	.	TRBJ1-2	CASSRWVRHGYTF	TGTGCCAGCAGCCGATGGGTGCGGCATGGCTACACCTTC
TRBV29-1	.	.	TRBJ2-2	CSVCGENTGELFF	TGCAGCGTTTGCGGGGAGAACACCGGGGAGCTGTTTTTT
TRBV19	.	TRBD1	TRBJ1-1	CASSSLTGTGGMNTEAFF	TGTGCCAGTAGTTCCTTAACCGGGACAGGGGGGATGAACACTGAAGCTTTCTTT
TRBV5-4	.	.	TRBJ1-1	CASSLDQGGTEAFF	TGTGCCAGCAGCTTGGATCAGGGCGGCACTGAAGCTTTCTTT
TRBV10-3	.	.	TRBJ2-3	CASRAESTDTQYF	TGTGCCTCCCGCGCGGAAAGCACAGATACGCAGTATTTT
TRBV14	.	.	TRBJ1-1	CASSRWDTEAFF	TGTGCCAGCAGCCGCTGGGACACTGAAGCTTTCTTT
TRBV27	.	.	TRBJ2-1	CASSPRAYNEQFF	TGTGCCAGCAGCCCCCGGGCTTACAATGAGCAGTTCTTC
TRBV30	.	.	TRBJ2-2	CAWSGLSPGELFF	TGTGCCTGGAGTGGACTTTCCCCTGGGGAGCTGTTTTTT
TRBV27	.	TRBD1	TRBJ1-6	CASSWDRNSPLHF	TGTGCCAGCAGTTGGGACAGAAATTCACCCCTCCACTTT
TRBV7-8	.	.	TRBJ2-2	CASSFQRSGTGELFF	TGTGCCAGCAGCTTCCAACGGTCGGGGACCGGGGAGCTGTTTTTT
TRBV7-6	.	.	TRBJ2-7	CASSPAEGVAYEQYF	TGTGCCAGCAGTCCCGCGGAGGGGGTCGCCTACGAGCAGTACTTC
TRBV4-1	.	.	TRBJ1-1	CASSPQGTEAFF	TGCGCCAGCAGCCCACAGGGCACTGAAGCTTTCTTT
TRBV7-2	.	TRBD2	TRBJ2-3	CASSLSPRGGELDTQYF	TGTGCCAGCAGCTTAAGTCCCCGGGGGGGGGAGCTGGATACGCAGTATTTT
TRBV5-6	.	TRBD2	TRBJ2-5	CASSLQASGSVDETQYF	TGTGCCAGCAGCTTGCAGGCTAGCGGGAGCGTCGACGAGACCCAGTACTTC
TRBV6-1	.	TRBD2	TRBJ2-3	CATALAGGTDTQYF	TGTGCCACCGCCCTAGCGGGAGGCACAGATACGCAGTATTTT
TRBV4-1	.	.	TRBJ2-1	CASKGSGEQFF	TGCGCCAGCAAGGGTTCGGGCGAGCAGTTCTTC
TRBV10-3	few	TRBD2	TRBJ2-3	CAISEPMPGLATTAGTDTQYF	TGTGCCATCAGTGAGCCGATGCCGGGACTAGCGACCACGGCCGGTACAGATACGCAGTATTTT
TRBV28	.	TRBD1	TRBJ2-7	CASSTLQGVYEQYF	TGTGCCAGCAGTACCTTACAGGGGGTCTACGAGCAGTACTTC
TRBV6-5	.	TRBD1	TRBJ2-1	CASSYLPGQGAGEQFF	TGTGCCAGCAGTTACTTACCGGGACAGGGGGCCGGTGAGCAGTTCTTC
TRBV6-6	.	TRBD2	TRBJ2-7	CASSPSGASYEQYF	TGTGCCAGCAGTCCTAGCGGGGCTTCCTACGAGCAGTACTTC
TRBV27	.	TRBD1	TRBJ2-7	CASSGTAYEQYF	TGTGCCAGCAGCGGGACAGCCTACGAGCAGTACTTC
TRBV4-2	medium-sized	TRBD1	TRBJ2-7	CASSQGTGGSYEQYF	TGTGCCAGCAGCCAAGGGACAGGGGGCTCCTACGAGCAGTACTTC
TRBV9	.	.	TRBJ2-2	CASSGDTGELFF	TGTGCCAGCAGCGGAGACACCGGGGAGCTGTTTTTT
TRBV7-2	.	TRBD2	TRBJ2-3	CASSSSGGGLDTQYF	TGTGCCAGCAGCTCTAGCGGGGGGGGCCTCGATACGCAGTATTTT
TRBV7-9	.	TRBD1	TRBJ2-6	CASSSWDRGFTGANVLTF	TGTGCCAGCAGCTCCTGGGACAGGGGTTTTACTGGGGCCAACGTCCTGACTTTC
TRBV9	.	.	TRBJ1-2	CASAGAGYGYTF	TGTGCCAGCGCGGGGGCGGGCTATGGCTACACCTTC
TRBV7-9	.	.	TRBJ2-1	CASSFTGMGYNEQFF	TGTGCCAGCAGCTTTACAGGGATGGGCTACAATGAGCAGTTCTTC
TRBV5-8	medium-sized	.	TRBJ2-1	CASSLASGVYNEQFF	TGTGCCAGCAGCTTGGCCTCAGGGGTATACAATGAGCAGTTCTTC
TRBV19	.	TRBD1	TRBJ1-1	CASVETGAAEAFF	TGTGCCAGTGTAGAGACAGGGGCGGCTGAAGCTTTCTTT
TRBV19	.	.	TRBJ2-1	CASSTGEGLYNEQFF	TGTGCCAGTAGTACCGGAGAGGGGCTCTACAATGAGCAGTTCTTC
TRBV27	.	.	TRBJ2-2	CASSLISGELFF	TGTGCCAGCAGTTTAATATCAGGGGAGCTGTTTTTT
TRBV7-8	.	TRBD1	TRBJ1-2	CASSLGRQGDGYTF	TGTGCCAGCAGCTTAGGCAGACAGGGAGATGGCTACACCTTC
TRBV7-2	.	.	TRBJ2-3	CASSLVGATDTQYF	TGTGCCAGCAGCTTAGTTGGGGCCACAGATACGCAGTATTTT
TRBV6-1	.	TRBD1	TRBJ1-5	CASSDWPQGGDRNQPQHF	TGTGCCAGCAGTGACTGGCCCCAGGGGGGGGACCGCAATCAGCCCCAGCATTTT
TRBV29-1	once	.	TRBJ2-1	CSVSNEVTYNEQFF	TGCAGCGTTTCCAATGAGGTAACCTACAATGAGCAGTTCTTC
TRBV12-5	.	.	TRBJ2-2	CASGLLLANTGELFF	TGTGCTAGTGGTTTGTTGTTGGCAAACACCGGGGAGCTGTTTTTT
TRBV6-5	few	TRBD1	TRBJ1-1	CASSYRGQGTEAFF	TGTGCCAGCAGTTACCGGGGACAGGGAACTGAAGCTTTCTTT
TRBV4-3	.	TRBD2	TRBJ2-2	CASSQGIAGTSNTGELFF	TGCGCCAGCAGCCAAGGTATAGCGGGGACTTCGAACACCGGGGAGCTGTTTTTT
TRBV19	.	TRBD2	TRBJ2-1	CASKELAGVNEQFF	TGTGCCAGCAAAGAACTAGCGGGAGTAAATGAGCAGTTCTTC
TRBV7-7	.	TRBD2	TRBJ2-1	CASSLGGLENEQFF	TGTGCTAGCAGCTTAGGAGGACTAGAAAATGAGCAGTTCTTC
TRBV28	.	.	TRBJ2-1	CASSSEGMGNEQFF	TGTGCCAGCAGTTCTGAGGGGATGGGGAATGAGCAGTTCTTC
TRBV27	few	.	TRBJ2-5	CASSPLERTYQETQYF	TGTGCCAGCAGTCCCTTGGAGAGAACGTACCAAGAGACCCAGTACTTC
TRBV7-2	.	.	TRBJ2-2	CASSLLTGRTGELFF	TGTGCCAGCAGCTTACTGACAGGCCGGACCGGGGAGCTGTTTTTT
TRBV29-1	few	TRBD1	TRBJ1-2	CSAGQGLTNYGYTF	TGCAGCGCCGGACAGGGTTTAACTAACTATGGCTACACCTTC
TRBV15	once	.	TRBJ2-1	CATSRDRDSTSPYNEQFF	TGTGCCACCAGCAGAGATCGGGACTCGACTTCCCCCTACAATGAGCAGTTCTTC
TRBV28	few	TRBD1	TRBJ2-3	CASGQESTDTQYF	TGTGCCAGCGGACAGGAAAGCACAGATACGCAGTATTTT
TRBV5-4	.	.	TRBJ1-6	CASSLATDSTPLHF	TGTGCCAGCAGCTTGGCCACGGACTCGACACCCCTCCACTTT
TRBV4-2	.	TRBD2	TRBJ2-5	CASSPGLAGGGETQYF	TGTGCCAGCAGCCCTGGACTAGCGGGTGGGGGGGAGACCCAGTACTTC
TRBV30	once	TRBD1	TRBJ1-5	CAWSESLQGVQPQHF	TGTGCCTGGAGTGAAAGTTTACAGGGGGTGCAGCCCCAGCATTTT